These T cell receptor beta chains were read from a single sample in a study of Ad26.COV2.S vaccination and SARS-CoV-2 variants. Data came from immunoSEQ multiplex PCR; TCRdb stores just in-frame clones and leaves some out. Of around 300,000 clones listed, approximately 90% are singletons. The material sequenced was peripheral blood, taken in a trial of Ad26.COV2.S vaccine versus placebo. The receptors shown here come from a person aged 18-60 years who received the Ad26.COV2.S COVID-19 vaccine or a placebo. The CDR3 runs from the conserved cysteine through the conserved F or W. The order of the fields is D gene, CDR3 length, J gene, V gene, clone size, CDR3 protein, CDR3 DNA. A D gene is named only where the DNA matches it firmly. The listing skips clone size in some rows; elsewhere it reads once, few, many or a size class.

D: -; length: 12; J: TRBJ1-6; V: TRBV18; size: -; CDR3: CASSPPNSPLHF; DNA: TGTGCCAGCTCACCACCAAATTCACCCCTCCACTTT
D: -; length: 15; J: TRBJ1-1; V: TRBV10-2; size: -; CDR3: CASSEGVRSWTEAFF; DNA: TGCGCCAGCAGTGAAGGGGTAAGGAGTTGGACTGAAGCTTTCTTT
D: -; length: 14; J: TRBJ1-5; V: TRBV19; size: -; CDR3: CASSTDRSNQPQHF; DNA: TGTGCCAGTAGTACGGACAGAAGCAATCAGCCCCAGCATTTT
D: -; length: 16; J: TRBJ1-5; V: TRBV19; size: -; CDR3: CASSIVAPYSNQPQHF; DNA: TGTGCCAGTAGTATAGTTGCACCTTATAGCAATCAGCCCCAGCATTTT
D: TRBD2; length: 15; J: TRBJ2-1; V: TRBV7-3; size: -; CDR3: CASSFLAGGLVEQFF; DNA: TGTGCCAGCAGCTTTTTAGCGGGGGGGCTGGTTGAGCAGTTCTTC
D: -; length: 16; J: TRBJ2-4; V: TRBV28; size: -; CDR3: CASSPWTELAKNIQYF; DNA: TGTGCCAGCAGTCCCTGGACAGAGCTAGCCAAAAACATTCAGTACTTC
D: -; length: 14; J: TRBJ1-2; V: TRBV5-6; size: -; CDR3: CASSPPRGILGYTF; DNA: TGTGCCAGCAGCCCGCCACGGGGGATTTTAGGCTACACCTTC
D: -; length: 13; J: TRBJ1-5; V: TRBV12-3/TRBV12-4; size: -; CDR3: CASMSWAGQPQHF; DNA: TGTGCCAGCATGAGCTGGGCGGGACAGCCCCAGCATTTT
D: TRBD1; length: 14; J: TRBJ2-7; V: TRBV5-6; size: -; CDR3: CASSRDRGFGEQYF; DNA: TGTGCCAGCAGCCGGGACAGGGGTTTCGGTGAGCAGTACTTC
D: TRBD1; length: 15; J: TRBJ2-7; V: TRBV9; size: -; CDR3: CASSTGTGVTYEQYF; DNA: TGTGCCAGCAGCACGGGGACAGGGGTAACCTACGAGCAGTACTTC
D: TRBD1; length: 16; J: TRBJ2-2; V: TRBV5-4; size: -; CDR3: CASSLWTGGNTGELFF; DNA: TGTGCCAGCAGCTTGTGGACAGGGGGTAACACCGGGGAGCTGTTTTTT
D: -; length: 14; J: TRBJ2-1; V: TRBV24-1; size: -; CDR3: CATSDRTRNNEQFF; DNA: TGTGCCACCAGTGATCGGACAAGAAACAATGAGCAGTTCTTC
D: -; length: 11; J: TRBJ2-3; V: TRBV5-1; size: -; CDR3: CASRRGDTQYF; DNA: TGCGCCAGCAGGAGGGGAGATACGCAGTATTTT
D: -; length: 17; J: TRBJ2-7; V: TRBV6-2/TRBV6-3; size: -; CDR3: CASSSPPTFRIGYEQYF; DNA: TGTGCCAGCAGTTCGCCGCCCACATTCCGAATAGGCTACGAGCAGTACTTC
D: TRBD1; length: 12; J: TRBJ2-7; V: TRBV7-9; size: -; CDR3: CASSLTGAEQYF; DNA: TGTGCCAGCAGCTTAACAGGGGCCGAGCAGTACTTC
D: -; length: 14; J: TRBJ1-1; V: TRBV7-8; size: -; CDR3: CASSLRQVNTEAFF; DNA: TGTGCCAGCAGCTTAAGACAGGTTAACACTGAAGCTTTCTTT
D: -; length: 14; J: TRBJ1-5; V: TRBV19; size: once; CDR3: CASSITGYNQPQHF; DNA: TGTGCCAGTAGTATAACAGGCTATAATCAGCCCCAGCATTTT
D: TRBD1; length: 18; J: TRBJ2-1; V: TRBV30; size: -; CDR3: CAWMGGQGAKGDYNEQFF; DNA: TGTGCCTGGATGGGGGGACAGGGGGCAAAAGGGGACTACAATGAGCAGTTCTTC
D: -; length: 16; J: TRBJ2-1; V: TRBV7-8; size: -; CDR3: CASSLEQAYSYNEQFF; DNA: TGTGCCAGCAGCTTAGAGCAGGCCTACTCCTACAATGAGCAGTTCTTC
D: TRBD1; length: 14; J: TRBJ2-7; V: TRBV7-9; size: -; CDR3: CASSLTGGSYEQYF; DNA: TGTGCCAGCAGCTTAACAGGGGGCTCCTACGAGCAGTACTTC
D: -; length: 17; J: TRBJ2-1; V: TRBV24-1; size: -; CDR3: CATSASYRESSYNEQFF; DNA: TGTGCCACCAGTGCTTCATACAGGGAGAGCTCCTACAATGAGCAGTTCTTC
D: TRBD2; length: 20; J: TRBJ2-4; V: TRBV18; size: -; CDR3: CASSPSQTSGGVLAKNIQYF; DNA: TGTGCCAGCTCACCGAGCCAGACTAGCGGGGGTGTTCTAGCCAAAAACATTCAGTACTTC
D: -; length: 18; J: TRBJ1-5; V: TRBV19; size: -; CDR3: CASSLLGGGVYSNQPQHF; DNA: TGTGCCAGTAGTTTACTTGGGGGTGGGGTGTATAGCAATCAGCCCCAGCATTTT
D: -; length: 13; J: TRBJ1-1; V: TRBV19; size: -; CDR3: CASSIGLSAEAFF; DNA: TGTGCCAGTAGTATAGGACTGAGCGCTGAAGCTTTCTTT
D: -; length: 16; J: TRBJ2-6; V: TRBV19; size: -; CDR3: CASSIGKLSGANVLTF; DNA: TGTGCCAGTAGTATAGGCAAGCTCTCTGGGGCCAACGTCCTGACTTTC
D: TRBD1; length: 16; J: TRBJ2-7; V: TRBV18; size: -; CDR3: CASSPPRTGSLNEQYF; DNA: TGTGCCAGCTCACCACCCCGGACAGGGAGTTTGAACGAGCAGTACTTC
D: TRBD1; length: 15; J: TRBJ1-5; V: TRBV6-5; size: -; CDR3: CASTQGQGGNQPQHF; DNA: TGTGCCAGCACTCAGGGACAGGGGGGGAATCAGCCCCAGCATTTT
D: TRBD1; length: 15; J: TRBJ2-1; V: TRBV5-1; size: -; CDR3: CASSLTGVAYNEQFF; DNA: TGCGCCAGCAGCCTGACAGGGGTGGCATACAATGAGCAGTTCTTC
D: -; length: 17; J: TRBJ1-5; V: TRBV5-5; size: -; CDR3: CASSLDAGGNSNQPQHF; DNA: TGTGCCAGCAGCTTGGATGCAGGAGGAAATAGCAATCAGCCCCAGCATTTT
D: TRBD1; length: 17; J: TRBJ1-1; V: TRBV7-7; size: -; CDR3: CASSLAGTGDTNTEAFF; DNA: TGTGCTAGCAGCTTAGCTGGGACAGGGGACACCAACACTGAAGCTTTCTTT
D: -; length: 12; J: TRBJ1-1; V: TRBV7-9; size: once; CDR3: CATGFGGSEAFF; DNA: TGTGCCACCGGATTTGGGGGTTCTGAAGCTTTCTTT
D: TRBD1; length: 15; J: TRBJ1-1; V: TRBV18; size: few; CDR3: CASSPSNTGGKKAFF; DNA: TGTGCCAGCTCACCCTCTAATACAGGGGGGAAAAAAGCTTTCTTT
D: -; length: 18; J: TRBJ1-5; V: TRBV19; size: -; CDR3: CASTQTVFLGYSNQPQHF; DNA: TGTGCCAGTACGCAGACAGTATTCTTGGGCTATAGCAATCAGCCCCAGCATTTT
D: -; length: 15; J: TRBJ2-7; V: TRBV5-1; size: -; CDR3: CASSLEGRDVDEQYF; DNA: TGCGCCAGCAGCTTGGAGGGACGGGATGTCGACGAGCAGTACTTC
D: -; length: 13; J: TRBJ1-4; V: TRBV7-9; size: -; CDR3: CASSLDAGLKLFF; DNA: TGTGCCAGCAGCTTAGATGCGGGCTTGAAACTGTTTTTT
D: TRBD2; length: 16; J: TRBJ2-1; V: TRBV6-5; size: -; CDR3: CASSFSLAGGGNEQFF; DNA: TGTGCCAGCAGTTTCTCACTAGCGGGAGGGGGCAATGAGCAGTTCTTC
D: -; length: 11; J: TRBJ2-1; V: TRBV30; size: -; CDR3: CACSEGNEQFF; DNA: TGTGCCTGTTCGGAAGGGAATGAGCAGTTCTTC
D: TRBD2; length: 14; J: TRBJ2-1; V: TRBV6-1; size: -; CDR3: CASSEGTNHNEQFF; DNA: TGTGCCAGCAGTGAGGGGACTAACCACAATGAGCAGTTCTTC
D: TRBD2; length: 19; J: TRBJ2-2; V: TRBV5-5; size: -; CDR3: CASSQSFWTSDSRGGELFF; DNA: TGTGCCAGCAGCCAGTCCTTTTGGACTAGCGATTCGAGGGGCGGGGAGCTGTTTTTT
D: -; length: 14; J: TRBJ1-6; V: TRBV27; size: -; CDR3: CASRQTAGWLPLHF; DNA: TGTGCCAGCAGGCAAACAGCGGGGTGGTTACCCCTCCACTTT
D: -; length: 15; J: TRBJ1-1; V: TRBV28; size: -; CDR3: CASSVPGQGVTEAFF; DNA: TGTGCCAGCAGCGTACCCGGGCAGGGCGTCACTGAAGCTTTCTTT
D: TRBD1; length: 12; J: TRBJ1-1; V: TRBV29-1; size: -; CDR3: CSVGGTDTEAFF; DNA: TGCAGCGTGGGGGGGACAGACACTGAAGCTTTCTTT
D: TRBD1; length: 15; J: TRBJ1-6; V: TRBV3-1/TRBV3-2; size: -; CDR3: CASSQAGTGDSPLHF; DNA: TGTGCCAGCAGCCAAGCGGGGACAGGGGACTCACCCCTCCACTTT
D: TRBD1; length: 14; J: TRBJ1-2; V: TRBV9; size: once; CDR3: CASSEGTENYGYTF; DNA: TGTGCCAGCAGCGAGGGGACAGAAAACTATGGCTACACCTTC
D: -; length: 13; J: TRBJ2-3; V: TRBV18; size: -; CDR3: CASSPLRGDTQYF; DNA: TGTGCCAGCTCACCCCTTCGGGGAGATACGCAGTATTTT
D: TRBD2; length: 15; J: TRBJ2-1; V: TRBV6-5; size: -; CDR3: CASSRTSGGVGEQFF; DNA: TGTGCCAGCAGTAGAACTAGCGGGGGGGTTGGGGAGCAGTTCTTC
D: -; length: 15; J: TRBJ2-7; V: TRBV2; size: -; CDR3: CASSEDGGEAYEQYF; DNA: TGTGCCAGCAGTGAAGATGGAGGGGAGGCCTACGAGCAGTACTTC
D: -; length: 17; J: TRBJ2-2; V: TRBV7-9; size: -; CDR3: CASSSNRDKLNTGELFF; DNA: TGTGCCAGCAGCTCCAACCGGGACAAGCTGAACACCGGGGAGCTGTTTTTT
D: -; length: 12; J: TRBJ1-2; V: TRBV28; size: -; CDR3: CASSWGTVGYTF; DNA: TGTGCCAGCAGTTGGGGGACGGTAGGCTACACCTTC
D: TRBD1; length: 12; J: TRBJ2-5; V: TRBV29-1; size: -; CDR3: CSVETGEETQYF; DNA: TGCAGCGTTGAAACAGGGGAAGAGACCCAGTACTTC